The rows below give T cell receptor beta chains drawn from one sample of a study of T cells after yellow fever vaccination. TCRdb redid the calling of the 5' RACE reads with MiXCR, one entry per CDR3 protein. Of 200,000 or so distinct CDR3 sequences listed, around 6.7% are singletons. The sample consisted of CD4+ T cells sorted from PBMCs, taken on the day of the yellow fever booster vaccination. All receptors derive from a young man who received the YFV17D yellow fever vaccine. The CDR3 runs from the conserved cysteine through the conserved F or W. A D gene is named only where the DNA matches it firmly. Size values are once, few and many counts, or a class for expanded clones, and some rows have none.

V gene,J gene,clone size,D gene,CDR3 protein,CDR3 DNA
TRBV29-1,TRBJ1-4,-,-,CSVGGALNEKLFF,TGCAGCGTTGGGGGGGCCCTTAATGAAAAACTGTTTTTT
TRBV7-2,TRBJ1-1,many,-,CASSSSTDTEAFF,TGTGCCAGCAGCTCCTCTACCGACACTGAAGCTTTCTTT
TRBV6-1,TRBJ2-7,many,-,CASSHGLKRTVEQYF,TGTGCCAGCAGCCACGGACTAAAACGGACGGTCGAGCAGTACTTC
TRBV6-4,TRBJ2-7,few,-,CASSESSTIYEQYF,TGTGCCAGCAGTGAGTCCTCAACGATCTACGAGCAGTACTTC
TRBV12-3/TRBV12-4,TRBJ2-1,many,TRBD1,CASRGQEDNEQFF,TGTGCCAGCAGGGGACAGGAGGACAATGAGCAGTTCTTC
TRBV12-3/TRBV12-4,TRBJ2-7,many,-,CASSLNGYEQYF,TGTGCCAGCAGTTTAAACGGGTACGAGCAGTACTTC
TRBV12-3/TRBV12-4,TRBJ2-3,few,TRBD2,CASINGLAGGKFTDTQYF,TGTGCCAGCATCAACGGCCTAGCGGGAGGAAAATTCACAGATACGCAGTATTTT
TRBV7-2,TRBJ2-7,-,-,CASSRTKDEQYF,TGTGCCAGCAGCCGGACGAAGGACGAGCAGTACTTC
TRBV4-3,TRBJ2-6,-,-,CASSQDWQLGSGANVLTF,TGCGCCAGCAGCCAAGATTGGCAATTGGGCTCTGGGGCCAACGTCCTGACTTTC
TRBV4-3,TRBJ2-3,few,TRBD2,CASSQGVQRGAGDTQYF,TGCGCCAGCAGCCAAGGTGTCCAGCGGGGGGCGGGAGATACGCAGTATTTT
TRBV12-3/TRBV12-4,TRBJ1-4,-,TRBD1,CASSRTGGEKLFF,TGTGCCAGCAGCCGGACAGGGGGTGAAAAACTGTTTTTT
TRBV29-1,TRBJ2-4,once,TRBD2,CSVEERGTAKNIQYF,TGCAGCGTTGAAGAGCGGGGGACGGCCAAAAACATTCAGTACTTC
TRBV13,TRBJ2-1,-,TRBD2,CASSFRSGSEVGNEQFF,TGTGCCAGCAGCTTTCGCAGCGGGAGCGAGGTAGGCAATGAGCAGTTCTTC
TRBV11-3,TRBJ2-7,few,TRBD1,CASSPSRDRDYEQYF,TGTGCCAGCAGCCCAAGCCGAGACAGGGACTACGAGCAGTACTTC
TRBV7-9,TRBJ1-3,few,-,CASSLATFGNTIYF,TGTGCCAGCAGCTTAGCGACGTTCGGAAACACCATATATTTT
TRBV18,TRBJ2-2,few,-,CASSPPEALNTGELFF,TGTGCCAGCTCACCACCGGAGGCGCTTAACACCGGGGAGCTGTTTTTT
TRBV28,TRBJ1-1,few,-,CASRRTVGRQDITEAFF,TGTGCCAGCAGACGAACGGTCGGAAGGCAGGATATCACTGAAGCTTTCTTT
TRBV12-3/TRBV12-4,TRBJ2-1,many,TRBD1,CASRQTGTGGNNEQFF,TGTGCCAGCAGGCAAACCGGGACAGGGGGTAACAATGAGCAGTTCTTC
TRBV18,TRBJ2-7,few,-,CASSPPITDPVLSYEQYF,TGTGCCAGCTCACCACCAATCACAGATCCTGTCCTGTCCTACGAGCAGTACTTC
TRBV5-5,TRBJ1-3,many,-,CASSFGGLSGNTIYF,TGTGCCAGCAGCTTCGGGGGCCTCTCTGGAAACACCATATATTTT
TRBV7-2,TRBJ2-5,few,-,CASSLASQTQYF,TGTGCCAGCAGCTTAGCGTCGCAGACCCAGTACTTC
TRBV28,TRBJ2-7,many,-,CASKSGYEQYF,TGTGCCAGCAAGAGCGGCTACGAGCAGTACTTC
TRBV4-2,TRBJ2-3,-,-,CASSQDRDADTQYF,TGTGCCAGCAGCCAAGACAGGGACGCAGATACGCAGTATTTT
TRBV4-3,TRBJ1-3,few,-,CASSQAGWTGNTIYF,TGCGCCAGCAGCCAGGCCGGGTGGACTGGAAACACCATATATTTT
TRBV7-2,TRBJ2-2,few,-,CASSLMSGGSTGELFF,TGTGCCAGCAGCTTAATGTCAGGCGGTTCCACCGGGGAGCTGTTTTTT
TRBV5-1,TRBJ2-7,-,-,CASSSGLGLNCEQYF,TGCGCCAGCAGCTCCGGGTTGGGGCTTAACTGCGAGCAGTACTTC
TRBV7-8,TRBJ2-1,many,-,CASSFTEGPEQFF,TGTGCCAGCAGCTTCACAGAGGGGCCTGAGCAGTTCTTC
TRBV4-3,TRBJ2-7,many,TRBD2,CASSPKGAGDYEQYF,TGCGCCAGCAGCCCAAAGGGAGCGGGGGACTACGAGCAGTACTTC
TRBV7-2,TRBJ2-7,-,-,CASSSRLRYEQYF,TGTGCCAGCAGCTCACGGCTACGCTACGAGCAGTACTTC
TRBV6-6,TRBJ2-1,-,-,CASSLNLWAEAFF,TGTGCCAGCAGCCTAAACCTATGGGCGGAGGCGTTCTTC
TRBV14,TRBJ2-2,-,-,CTSSQVLHTGELFF,TGTACCAGCAGCCAAGTCCTACACACCGGGGAGCTGTTTTTT
TRBV19,TRBJ1-1,-,TRBD1,CASSIGDRLFRAEAFF,TGTGCCAGTAGTATCGGGGACAGGTTGTTCAGGGCTGAAGCTTTCTTT
TRBV12-3/TRBV12-4,TRBJ2-1,few,TRBD2,CASSLGRLAGYNEQFF,TGTGCCAGCAGTTTAGGAAGACTAGCGGGATACAATGAGCAGTTCTTC
TRBV11-2,TRBJ1-5,many,TRBD1,CASSLGAGRGDQPQHF,TGTGCCAGCAGCTTAGGGGCAGGCAGGGGGGATCAGCCCCAGCATTTT